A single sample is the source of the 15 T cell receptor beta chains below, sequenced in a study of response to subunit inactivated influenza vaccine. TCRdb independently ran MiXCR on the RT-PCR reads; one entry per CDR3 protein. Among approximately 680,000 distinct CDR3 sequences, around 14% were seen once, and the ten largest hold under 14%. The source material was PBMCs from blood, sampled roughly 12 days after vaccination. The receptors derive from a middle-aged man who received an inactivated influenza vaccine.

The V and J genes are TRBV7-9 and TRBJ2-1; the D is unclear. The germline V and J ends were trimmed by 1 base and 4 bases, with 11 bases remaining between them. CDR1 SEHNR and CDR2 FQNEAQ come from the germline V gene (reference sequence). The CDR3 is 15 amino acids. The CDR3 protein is CASSLEGPTYNEQFF. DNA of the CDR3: TGTGCCAGCAGCTTAGAGGGCCCTACTTACAATGAGCAGTTCTTC.

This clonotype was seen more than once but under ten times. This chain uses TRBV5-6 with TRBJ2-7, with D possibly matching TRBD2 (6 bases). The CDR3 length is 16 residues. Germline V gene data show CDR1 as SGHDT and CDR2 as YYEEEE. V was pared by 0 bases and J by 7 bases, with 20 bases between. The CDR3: CASSLGVWGDPREQYF. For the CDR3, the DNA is TGTGCCAGCAGCTTGGGTGTTTGGGGGGACCCTAGGGAGCAGTACTTC.

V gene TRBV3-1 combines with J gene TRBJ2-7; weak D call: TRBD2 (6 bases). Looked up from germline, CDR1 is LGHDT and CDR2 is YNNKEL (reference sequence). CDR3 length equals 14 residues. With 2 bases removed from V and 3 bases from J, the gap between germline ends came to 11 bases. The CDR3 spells CASSQLGLDYEQYF. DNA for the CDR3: TGTGCCAGCAGCCAACTGGGACTCGACTACGAGCAGTACTTC.

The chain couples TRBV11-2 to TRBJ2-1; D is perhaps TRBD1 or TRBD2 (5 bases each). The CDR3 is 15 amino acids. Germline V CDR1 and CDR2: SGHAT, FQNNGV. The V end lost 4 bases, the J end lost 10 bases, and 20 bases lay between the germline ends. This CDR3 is CASSSFRGTEGEQFF. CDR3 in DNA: TGTGCCAGCAGCTCGTTTAGAGGGACCGAAGGGGAGCAGTTCTTC.

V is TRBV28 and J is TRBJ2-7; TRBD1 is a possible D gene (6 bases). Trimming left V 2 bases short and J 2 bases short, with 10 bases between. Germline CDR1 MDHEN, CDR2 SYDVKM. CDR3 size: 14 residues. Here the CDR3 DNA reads TGTGCCAGCAGTTTACAGGGGAAGACCTACGAGCAGTACTTC. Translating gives CASSLQGKTYEQYF.

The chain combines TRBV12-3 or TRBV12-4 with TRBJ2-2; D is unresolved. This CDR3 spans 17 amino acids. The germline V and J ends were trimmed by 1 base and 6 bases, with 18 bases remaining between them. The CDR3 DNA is TGTGCCAGCAGTTTAGGTCAGCCAGGCTTCTTTTCCGGGGAGCTGTTTTTT. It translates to CASSLGQPGFFSGELFF.

The CDR3, as DNA: TGTGCCAGCAGTTACGCGGGACTTCTCACCGGGGAGCTGTTTTTT. Its protein is CASSYAGLLTGELFF. The V and J genes are TRBV6-2 or TRBV6-3 and TRBJ2-2, with D possibly matching TRBD2 (6 bases). V gave up 2 bases and J gave up 4 bases, with 11 bases separating them. This CDR3 spans 15 amino acids. Per germline, CDR1 MNHEY and CDR2 SVGEGT.

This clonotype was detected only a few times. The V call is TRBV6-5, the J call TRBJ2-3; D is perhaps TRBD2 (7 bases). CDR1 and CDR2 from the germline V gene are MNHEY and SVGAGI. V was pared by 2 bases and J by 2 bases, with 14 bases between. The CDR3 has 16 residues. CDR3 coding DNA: TGTGCCAGCAGTTACGCGAGGGGGGGTTTCACAGATACGCAGTATTTT. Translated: CASSYARGGFTDTQYF.

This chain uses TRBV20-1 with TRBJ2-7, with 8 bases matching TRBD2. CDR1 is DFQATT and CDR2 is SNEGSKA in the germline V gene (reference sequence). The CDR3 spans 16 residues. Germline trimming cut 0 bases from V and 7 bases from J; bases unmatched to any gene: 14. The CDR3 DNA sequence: TGCAGTGCTAGAGATGGAACCCCGAGCGGGAGAAGAGAGCAGTACTTC. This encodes CSARDGTPSGRREQYF.

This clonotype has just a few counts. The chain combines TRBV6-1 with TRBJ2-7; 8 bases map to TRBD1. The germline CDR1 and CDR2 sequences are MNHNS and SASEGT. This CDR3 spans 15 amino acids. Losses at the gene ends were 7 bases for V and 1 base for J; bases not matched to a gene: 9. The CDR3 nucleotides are TGTGCCAGCATACGGAGGACAGGGAGTTCCTACGAGCAGTACTTC. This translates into CASIRRTGSSYEQYF.

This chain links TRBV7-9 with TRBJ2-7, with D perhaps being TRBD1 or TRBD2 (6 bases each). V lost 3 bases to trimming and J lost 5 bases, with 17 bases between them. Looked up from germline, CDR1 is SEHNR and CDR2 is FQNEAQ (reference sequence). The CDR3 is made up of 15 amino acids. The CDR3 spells CASSFPRGSGDEQYF. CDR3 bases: TGTGCCAGCAGCTTCCCCAGGGGATCGGGGGACGAGCAGTACTTC.

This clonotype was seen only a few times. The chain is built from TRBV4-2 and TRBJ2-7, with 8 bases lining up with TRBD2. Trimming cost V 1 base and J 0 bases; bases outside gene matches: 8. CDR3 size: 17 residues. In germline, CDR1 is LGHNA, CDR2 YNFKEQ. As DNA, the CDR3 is TGTGCCAGCAGCCAAGCGGCCGAGCGGGAGAGCTCCTACGAGCAGTACTTC. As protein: CASSQAAERESSYEQYF.

CDR3 bases: TGTGCCAGCAGTCCTACCTTACAGGGGGGAAGAAACACCATATATTTT. Amino acid sequence: CASSPTLQGGRNTIYF. The chain has TRBV25-1 and TRBJ1-3; 8 positions match TRBD1. Trimming cost V 5 bases and J 5 bases; bases outside gene matches: 11. This CDR3 contains 16 residues. From germline, CDR1 is MGHDK and CDR2 SYGVNS. Full variable domain (remainder filled in from reference TRBV25-1 and TRBJ1-3): EADIYQTPRYLVIGTGKKITLECSQTMGHDKMYWYQQDPGMELHLIHYSYGVNSTEKGDLSSESTVSRIRTEHFPLTLESARPSHTSQYLCASSPTLQGGRNTIYFGEGSWLTVV.

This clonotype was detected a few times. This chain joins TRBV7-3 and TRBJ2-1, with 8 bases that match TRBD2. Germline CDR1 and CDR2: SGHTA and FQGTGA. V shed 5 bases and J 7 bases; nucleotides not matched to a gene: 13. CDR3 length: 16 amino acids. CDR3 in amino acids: CASSKGAGVKRNEQFF. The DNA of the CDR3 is TGTGCCAGCAGCAAGGGAGCGGGAGTGAAGAGAAATGAGCAGTTCTTC.

The CDR3 region has the DNA TGTGCTAGTGGAAATACAGGGGGCTACACCGGGGAGCTGTTTTTT. Its protein is CASGNTGGYTGELFF. V is TRBV12-5 and J is TRBJ2-2, with TRBD1 identical over 9 bases. The junction had 5 bases not matched to a gene; V was cut back by 6 bases and J by 3 bases. There are 15 residues in the CDR3. The germline CDR1 and CDR2 sequences are LGHNT and FRNRAP. The full variable domain, with the rest looked up from reference TRBV12-5 and TRBJ2-2, is DARVTQTPRHKVTEMGQEVTMRCQPILGHNTVFWYRQTMMQGLELLAYFRNRAPLDDSGMPKDRFSAEMPDATLATLKIQPSEPRDSAVYFCASGNTGGYTGELFFGEGSRLTVL.